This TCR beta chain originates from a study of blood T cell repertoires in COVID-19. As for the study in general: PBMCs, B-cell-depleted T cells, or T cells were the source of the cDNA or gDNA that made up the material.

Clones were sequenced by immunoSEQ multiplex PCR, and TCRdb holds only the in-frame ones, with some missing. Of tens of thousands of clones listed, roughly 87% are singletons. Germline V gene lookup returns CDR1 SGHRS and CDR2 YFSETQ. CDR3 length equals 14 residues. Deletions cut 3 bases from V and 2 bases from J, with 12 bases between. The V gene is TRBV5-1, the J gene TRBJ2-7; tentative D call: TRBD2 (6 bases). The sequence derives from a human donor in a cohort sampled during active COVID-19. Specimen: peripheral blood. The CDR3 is CASSSNAGPYEQYF. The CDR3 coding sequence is TGCGCCAGCAGCTCCAATGCGGGACCCTACGAGCAGTACTTC.